This TCR beta chain was identified during a study of OX40 agonist ivuxolimab in advanced cancers. Study-level information: The study gave patients intravenous ivuxolimab at 0.01 to 10 mg/kg every 2 weeks. Hepatocellular carcinoma, melanoma, renal cell or head and neck cancer was diagnosed in the dose-escalation patients.

Study outcomes and limitations: At 0.1 to 3.0 mg/kg, clonal expansion of CD4+ and CD8+ blood T cells had occurred by week 6.

The J segment lost 1 base and the V segment lost 7 bases, leaving 8 bases of the junction unmatched. Germline values: CDR1 SGDLS, CDR2 YYNGEE. This CDR3 is built from 15 residues. As regards this clone: Its specificity is not known.

The method was immunoSEQ multiplex PCR; TCRdb's version includes in-frame clones alone and lacks a portion of them. This sample has around 60,000 clones, with about 90% found just once. The source was CD4+ or CD8+ T cells sorted from blood, collected in a trial of the OX40 agonist ivuxolimab. V is TRBV9 and J is TRBJ2-3; 8 bases are a match to TRBD2. This receptor was obtained from an adult with an advanced solid tumor such as melanoma, head and neck, liver or kidney cancer. The CDR3 protein is CASSRTSMGTDTQYF. CDR3 DNA sequence: TGTGCCAGCTCCAGGACTAGCATGGGCACAGATACGCAGTATTTT. Full variable domain (remainder filled in from reference TRBV9 and TRBJ2-3): DSGVTQTPKHLITATGQRVTLRCSPRSGDLSVYWYQQSLDQGLQFLIQYYNGEERAKGNILERFSAQQFPDLHSELNLSSLELGDSALYFCASSRTSMGTDTQYFGPGTRLTVL.